This note documents a single T cell receptor (beta chain) sequence. On sorted subsets, replicate PCRs used 200 to 250 ng DNA, or approximately 33,000 T cell genomes. TCRdb keeps only in-frame clones here, not all; method: immunoSEQ multiplex PCR. The sample consists of hundreds of thousands of clones, over 90% of them appearing once. It was CD45RO-negative cells, positively selected for CCR7, that made up naive CD8 cells, with terminally differentiated effector memory CD45RA+ cells excluded. Healthy and HIV-negative, the adult donors had no recent acute infections or vaccinations. This sample stems from a study of shared clonotypes between healthy human individuals. The V gene's germline CDR1 is WSHSY and CDR2 SAAADI. V was cut by 3 bases and J by 6 bases, with 12 bases left in between. The CDR3 length is 14 residues.

The V gene is TRBV10-2, the J gene TRBJ2-1, with D perhaps matching TRBD2 (5 bases). The sequenced sample consisted of naive CD8+ T cells sorted from blood. This TCR came from a young man in good health. The CDR3 DNA sequence: TGCGCCAGCAGTGATTCGGGGTCAGGCAATGAGCAGTTCTTC. Its translation: CASSDSGSGNEQFF.